The clone carrying this T cell receptor (beta chain) was counted many times. Time point given: patch test 3, about 24 weeks after DPC sensitization. Treatment: therapeutic diphenylcyclopropenone sensitization with weekly scalp DPC. This specimen comes from a study of human T cells and chemical hapten exposure. Across the whole study: Sensitizing treatment utilized 2% DPC over a 2 cm by 2 cm portion of upper inner arm skin.

V dropped 3 bases and J dropped 7 bases, with 13 bases sitting between them. CDR1 and CDR2 from the germline V gene are SQVTM and ANQGSEA. This CDR3 region has 13 residues. TCRdb re-called the RACE reads with MiXCR, one entry per CDR3 protein. The sample contains 130,000 or so distinct CDR3 sequences, about 10% of which appear only once. The TCR was taken from a woman in her fifties or sixties with alopecia areata. Some clones in this sample may be carry-over from other donors' samples. The sample here was whole blood, taken in connection with sensitization to the hapten diphenylcyclopropenone (DPC). The chain employs TRBV29-1 and TRBJ2-1; D is tentatively TRBD1 or TRBD2 (6 bases each). CDR3 amino acids: CSVDGGAWNEQFF. The CDR3 nucleotides read TGCAGCGTTGACGGGGGCGCATGGAATGAGCAGTTCTTC.